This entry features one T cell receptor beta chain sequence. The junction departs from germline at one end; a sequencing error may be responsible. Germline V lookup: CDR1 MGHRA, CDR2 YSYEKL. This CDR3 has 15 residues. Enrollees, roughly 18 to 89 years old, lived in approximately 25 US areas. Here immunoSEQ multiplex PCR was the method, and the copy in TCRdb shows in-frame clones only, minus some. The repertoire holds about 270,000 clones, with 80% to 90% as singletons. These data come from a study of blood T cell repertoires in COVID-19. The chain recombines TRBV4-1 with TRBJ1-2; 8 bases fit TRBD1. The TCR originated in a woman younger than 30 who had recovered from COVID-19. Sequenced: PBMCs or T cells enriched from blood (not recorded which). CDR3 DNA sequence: TGCGCCAGCAGCCAAGAACGACAGGGGCCTTCCCAACCAAACTTC. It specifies CASSQERQGPSQPNF.